The T cell receptor beta chain described here comes from a study of T cell repertoires in cytomegalovirus infection. Study summary: Based on public TCR beta signatures, there were indications of CMV infection and of a matching HLA type.

TCRdb used MiXCR to reprocess the reads, holding one entry per CDR3 protein. Among a few hundred thousand distinct CDR3 sequences listed, approximately 42% were seen once. This clonotype was recorded once. Its antigen remains unknown. The CDR3 is 16 amino acids. V dropped 5 bases and J dropped 3; count of bases not matched to a gene: 9. Per germline, CDR1 MNHGY and CDR2 SAAAGT. The sequenced sample was cultured PBMCs, obtained from culture after CMV antigen stimulation. The gene calls are TRBV6-8 and TRBJ2-2; TRBD2 agrees at 7 bases. The sequence came from a human donor in good health (CMV status not recorded). Some clones in this sample may be carry-over from other donors' samples. CDR3 in DNA: TGTGCCAGCAGTAAACTTTTGGGACTACACACCGGGGAGCTGTTTTTT. It codes for CASSKLLGLHTGELFF.